This TCR beta chain was recovered during a study of cytomegalovirus exposure and HLA in healthy donors. Study results and caveats: Most TCR sequences were uncommon, yet certain public TCRs appeared in many donors. Later analysis identified a missense DCLRE1C variant that was linked to TCR beta V- and J-gene trimming. No immune exposure information besides CMV serostatus was available. The study flagged about 150 TCR beta chains as cytomegalovirus-associated.

On this clone itself: Its specificity is unknown.

The PCR had 60 Vbeta and 13 Jbeta primers. TCRdb's copy holds only in-frame clones and misses some; the assay was immunoSEQ multiplex PCR. The table has about 210,000 clones, approximately 90% seen once; the top ten hold 0.9% to 1.2%. CDR1 and CDR2 from the germline V gene are MNHEY and SMNVEV (reference sequence). The trim removed 4 bases at V and 6 bases at J, leaving 6 bases unmatched. The CDR3 is 15 amino acids. The sample consisted of PBMCs. The genes are TRBV27 and TRBJ2-1; TRBD2 aligns across 10 bases. The TCR sequence derives from a boy younger than 10 in good health and CMV-seronegative. The CDR3 DNA follows: TGTGCCAGCAGTTCGGAGCGGGAGGGCCTCAATGAGCAGTTCTTC. It translates to CASSSEREGLNEQFF.